These 15 T cell receptor beta chains came from one sample sequenced in a study of T cell repertoires in cytomegalovirus infection. TCRdb re-called the reads through MiXCR, storing one row per CDR3 protein. This table holds about 320,000 distinct CDR3 sequences, 8% to 9.5% found once. The sample taken for sequencing was PBMCs. These receptors originate from a human donor in good health (CMV status not recorded). Some clones in this sample may be carry-over from other donors' samples.

CDR3: CASRMGQPQHF. CDR3 sequence (DNA): TGTGCCAGCAGAATGGGACAGCCCCAGCATTTT. J is TRBJ1-5 and V is TRBV6-1; D not resolved. The CDR3 length is 11 residues. Looked up from germline, CDR1 is MNHNS and CDR2 is SASEGT. V lost 6 bases and J 7 bases, leaving 7 bases between the germline ends.

Only a few counts were recorded for this clonotype. The rearrangement joins TRBV11-1 to TRBJ1-1; D not resolved. Germline values: CDR1 SGHAT, CDR2 FQDESV (reference sequence). The V and J ends lost 7 bases and 1 base respectively, with 16 bases between them. This CDR3 comprises 15 residues. This CDR3 reads CASIQEPGQNTEAFF. The CDR3 nucleotides are TGTGCCAGCATCCAAGAACCCGGTCAGAACACTGAAGCTTTCTTT.

V is TRBV12-3 or TRBV12-4 and J is TRBJ2-5; perhaps TRBD2 as D (6 bases). V gave up 4 bases and J gave up 2 bases, with 14 bases separating them. This CDR3 comprises 15 residues. The CDR3 DNA follows: TGTGCCAGCAGTTCCCTGGCCCGGGGGCAAGAGACCCAGTACTTC. It codes for CASSSLARGQETQYF.

With respect to this clonotype: Just one base apart from a much larger clone, this may be a read error. The rearrangement joins TRBV27 to TRBJ1-2, with 7 positions matching TRBD1. The ends lost 4 bases at V and 1 base at J; junction bases unmatched: 3. Germline CDR1 reads MNHEY; CDR2 reads SMNVEV (reference sequence). This CDR3 has 14 amino acids. The CDR3 here is CASSSGQINYGYTF. CDR3 nucleotides: TGTGCCAGCAGTTCGGGACAGATTAACTATGGCTACACCTTC.

In this sample, this clonotype turned up many times. The chain combines TRBV7-2 with TRBJ2-2; 9 bases map to TRBD2. The germline gives CDR1 SGHTA, CDR2 FQGNSA. V shed 4 bases, J shed 7 bases, and the junction held 19 bases outside the gene matches. There are 19 residues in the CDR3. The CDR3 reads CASSSWLAGTSARGGELFF. CDR3 DNA: TGTGCCAGCAGCTCTTGGCTAGCGGGAACTTCCGCCCGTGGCGGGGAGCTGTTTTTT.

This clonotype was counted a few times. V usage is TRBV7-6 and J usage is TRBJ2-1, with D possibly matching TRBD2 (6 bases). Trimming pared 8 bases from V and 6 bases from J, leaving 8 bases between. Looked up from germline, CDR1 is SGHVS and CDR2 is FNYEAQ. This CDR3 has 11 amino acids. The CDR3 DNA reads TGTGCCAGCGGAGGGCCCAATGAGCAGTTCTTC. It codes for CASGGPNEQFF.

A few counts support this clonotype. The rearrangement joins TRBV7-9 to TRBJ2-2; possible D gene TRBD2, 5 bases. Germline CDR1 reads SEHNR; CDR2 reads FQNEAQ (reference sequence). This CDR3 contains 15 residues. V was pared by 5 bases and J by 3 bases, with 13 bases between. The CDR3 region is CASSATGRDTGELFF. For the CDR3, the DNA is TGTGCCAGCAGCGCCACTGGGCGGGACACCGGGGAGCTGTTTTTT.

The chain links TRBV4-1 to TRBJ2-5, with D hard to call. V lost 1 base and J 5 bases, leaving 14 bases between the germline ends. The V gene's germline CDR1 is MGHRA and CDR2 YSYEKL. The CDR3 sequence is 15 residues long. The CDR3 here is CASSQGTREVETQYF. DNA of the CDR3: TGCGCCAGCAGCCAAGGTACCAGAGAGGTTGAGACCCAGTACTTC.

Concerning this clonotype: A read error may be the cause here, since a much bigger clone is one base away. This chain links TRBV7-2 with TRBJ1-4; D might be TRBD1 (5 bases). The V gene lost 3 bases and the J gene lost 0 bases, with 8 bases spanning the gap. The CDR3 is 15 residues long. Germline CDR1 is SGHTA and CDR2 is FQGNSA. CDR3 nucleotide sequence: TGTGCCAGCAGCTTTGACAGAGCAACTAATGAAAAACTGTTTTTT. Translation: CASSFDRATNEKLFF.

In nucleotides, the CDR3 is TGTGCCAGCAGCTCCCTCGGACTATTCCAAGAGACCCAGTACTTC. Translated: CASSSLGLFQETQYF. The chain has TRBV7-2 and TRBJ2-5; a weak D match, TRBD2 (6 bases). Deletions cut 4 bases from V and 1 base from J, with 13 bases between. The CDR3 has 15 amino acids. Germline CDR1 and CDR2: SGHTA and FQGNSA.

At least ten counts were recorded for this clonotype. This chain uses TRBV20-1 with TRBJ1-1; D remains ambiguous. The V end was cut by 0 bases, the J end by 1 base, with 9 bases between. This CDR3 is 14 amino acids long. Germline V gives CDR1 DFQATT, CDR2 SNEGSKA (reference sequence). CDR3 amino acids: CSARDFQGNTEAFF. The CDR3 DNA is TGCAGTGCTAGAGATTTTCAAGGGAACACTGAAGCTTTCTTT.

This clonotype came up a few times. This chain connects TRBV28 to TRBJ2-7; TRBD2 matches at 14 bases. Losses at the gene ends were 4 bases for V and 6 bases for J; bases not matched to a gene: 17. Germline V gene lookup returns CDR1 MDHEN and CDR2 SYDVKM. The CDR3 runs to 19 residues. CDR3 bases: TGTGCCAGCAGTTCCCTTACGGGGGGGACTAGCGGGAGTATTAGCGAGCAGTACTTC. This codes for CASSSLTGGTSGSISEQYF.

This clonotype was observed many times. The V and J genes are TRBV7-2 and TRBJ2-7; a weak D match, TRBD2 (5 bases). The CDR3 has 15 amino acids. The germline gives CDR1 SGHTA, CDR2 FQGNSA. Trimming removed 5 bases at V and 2 bases at J, with 16 bases between. This chain's CDR3 is CASSPTGGGPYEQYF. The CDR3 DNA sequence: TGTGCCAGCAGCCCGACTGGTGGAGGCCCCTACGAGCAGTACTTC. The variable domain in full, completed from reference TRBV7-2 and TRBJ2-7, reads GAGVSQSPSNKVTEKGKDVELRCDPISGHTALYWYRQSLGQGLEFLIYFQGNSAPDKSGLPSDRFSAERTGGSVSTLTIQRTQQEDSAVYLCASSPTGGGPYEQYFGPGTRLTVT.

This clonotype was recorded a few times. The CDR3: CASSSLKGEYSPLHF. In DNA, the CDR3 is TGTGCCAGCAGCTCTCTGAAAGGGGAGTATTCACCCCTCCACTTT. This chain links TRBV7-9 with TRBJ1-6, with a possible D match to TRBD1 (5 bases). V was shortened by 4 bases and J by 8 bases, with 15 bases between the two germline ends. The CDR3 has 15 residues. CDR1 and CDR2 (germline): SEHNR, FQNEAQ (reference sequence).

CDR3 nucleotides: TGTGCCAGCAGAACCCAACTGTCTGAAGCTTTCTTT. This translates into CASRTQLSEAFF. The rearrangement uses TRBV28 and TRBJ1-1; D is undetermined. Trimming took 6 bases from V and 6 from J, leaving 11 bases between them. The CDR3 totals 12 residues. Germline CDR1 and CDR2: MDHEN and SYDVKM.